This TCR beta chain comes out of a study of T cell responses to AZD1222 COVID-19 vaccine. CDR3 length: 14 residues. V lost 0 bases and J lost 5, with 10 bases in between. Germline CDR1 and CDR2: LGHDT and YNNKEL (reference sequence). Sequencing used immunoSEQ multiplex PCR; TCRdb keeps in-frame clones, though not all of them. The sample includes some 130,000 clones, approximately 88% of them seen just once. General study results and limits: Compared with day 0, the breadth and depth of the Spike-specific TCR repertoire rose significantly after two doses of AZD1222. Unmutated variant regions are reportedly the target of nearly half of TCRs that are spike-specific. Donors were chiefly white British, with a greater number of females, and clonal diversity was perhaps underestimated.

About this clone itself: Antigen unknown.

The chain uses TRBV3-1 (or the pseudogene TRBV3-2) and TRBJ1-2, with D uncertain. The clonotype originates from an adult in good health. Here the sequenced sample was peripheral blood, taken on day 0 of AZD1222 vaccination. The CDR3 sequence is CASSQDRPWYGYTF. In nucleotides, the CDR3 is TGTGCCAGCAGCCAAGATCGGCCGTGGTATGGCTACACCTTC.